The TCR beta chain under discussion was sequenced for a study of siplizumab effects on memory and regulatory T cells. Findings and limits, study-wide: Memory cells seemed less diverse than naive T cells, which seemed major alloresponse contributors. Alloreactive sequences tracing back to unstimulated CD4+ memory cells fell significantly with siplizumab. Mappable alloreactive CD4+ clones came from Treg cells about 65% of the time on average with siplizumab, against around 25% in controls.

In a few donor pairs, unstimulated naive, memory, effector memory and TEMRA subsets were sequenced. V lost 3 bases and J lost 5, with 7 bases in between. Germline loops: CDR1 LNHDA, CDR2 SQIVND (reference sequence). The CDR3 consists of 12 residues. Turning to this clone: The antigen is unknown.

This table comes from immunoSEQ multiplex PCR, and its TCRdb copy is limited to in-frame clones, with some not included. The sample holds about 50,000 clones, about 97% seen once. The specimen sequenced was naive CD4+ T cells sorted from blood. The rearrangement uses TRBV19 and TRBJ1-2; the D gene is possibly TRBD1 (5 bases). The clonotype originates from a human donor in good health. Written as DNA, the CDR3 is TGTGCCAGTAGTATCGACAGATATGGCTACACCTTC. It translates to CASSIDRYGYTF.